This T cell receptor (beta chain) emerged from a study of shared clonotypes between healthy human individuals. Study-wide results and limits: Though the depth was large, rarefaction showed that sorted-subset sequencing was incomplete.

A word on this clone: Its antigen is as yet unknown.

Measured with immunoSEQ multiplex PCR; TCRdb has only the in-frame clones, and not every one. The sample yields 2 million to 2.5 million clones, approximately 93% seen once. CDR3 length: 14 residues. Germline V gene sequence: CDR1 SGHDT, CDR2 YYEEEE. The V end was cut by 4 bases, the J end by 4 bases, with 14 bases between. This sequence joins TRBV5-6 and TRBJ1-1; unclear D gene. Sequences were obtained from naive CD4+ T cells from PBMCs. Subset described: CD45RA+ positively selected. The TCR was taken from a young man in good health. Some clones in this sample may be carry-over from other donors' samples. This CDR3 reads CASSPRRRGTEAFF. DNA of the CDR3: TGTGCCAGCAGCCCCCGCAGGCGGGGCACTGAAGCTTTCTTT. The variable domain in full, completed from reference TRBV5-6 and TRBJ1-1, reads DAGVTQSPTHLIKTRGQQVTLRCSPKSGHDTVSWYQQALGQGPQFIFQYYEEEERQRGNFPDRFSGHQFPNYSSELNVNALLLGDSALYLCASSPRRRGTEAFFGQGTRLTVV.